One and the same sample provided the 18 T cell receptor beta chains below, sequenced in a study of blood T cell repertoires in COVID-19. This table comes from immunoSEQ multiplex PCR, and its TCRdb copy is limited to in-frame clones, with some not included. This table holds around 160,000 clones, roughly 90% found once. Sequencing was carried out using peripheral blood. Source of these receptors: a man in his 60s with acute or convalescent COVID-19.

The chain joins TRBV27 to TRBJ1-3; 10 bases match TRBD1. The germline V gene encodes CDR1 MNHEY and CDR2 SMNVEV (reference sequence). The CDR3 has 16 amino acids. V lost 6 bases to trimming and J lost 3 bases; unmatched junction nucleotides: 8. The CDR3 loop is CASSLDGTGVGNTIYF. The CDR3 DNA is TGTGCCAGCAGCCTGGACGGGACAGGGGTTGGAAACACCATATATTTT.

In its sample, this clone was seen many times. The sample carries other DNA sequences with the same CDR3. The chain is built from TRBV11-3 and TRBJ2-1; 7 bases map to TRBD2. The ends lost 1 base at V and 4 bases at J; junction bases unmatched: 4. From germline, CDR1 is SGHNT and CDR2 YENEEA. The CDR3 has 15 amino acids. The CDR3 loop is CASSLGLADYNEQFF. CDR3 DNA: TGTGCCAGCAGCTTAGGCCTAGCGGATTACAATGAGCAGTTCTTC.

The chain carries TRBV7-6 and TRBJ1-1, with TRBD1 as a possible D gene (6 bases). The CDR3 runs to 18 residues. Trimming took 1 base from V and 0 from J, leaving 18 bases between them. Per the germline V gene, CDR1 is SGHVS and CDR2 is FNYEAQ. CDR3 bases: TGTGCCAGCAGCTTAGAAGCGGTACAGGGCTGGTTGAACACTGAAGCTTTCTTT. Translating it yields CASSLEAVQGWLNTEAFF.

V usage is TRBV27 and J usage is TRBJ1-4, with 7 bases aligning to TRBD1. CDR1 is MNHEY and CDR2 is SMNVEV in the germline V gene (reference sequence). Unmatched junction bases numbered 5, after V lost 5 bases and J lost 5 bases. The CDR3 spans 14 residues. CDR3 sequence (DNA): TGTGCCAGCAGTCAGACAGGGATCAATGAAAAACTGTTTTTT. This sequence encodes CASSQTGINEKLFF.

This sequence joins TRBV30 and TRBJ1-1; no definite D call. Germline V CDR1 and CDR2: GTSNPN, SVGIG (reference sequence). This CDR3 is 15 amino acids long. Trimming stripped 4 bases from V and 0 bases from J, with 15 bases between. For the CDR3, the DNA is TGTGCCTGGAAGGCCGCAGGATTCATGAACACTGAAGCTTTCTTT. It translates to CAWKAAGFMNTEAFF. The full variable domain, rest sourced from reference TRBV30 and TRBJ1-1, is SQTIHQWPATLVQPVGSPLSLECTVEGTSNPNLYWYRQAAGRGLQLLFYSVGIGQISSEVPQNLSASRPQDRQFILSSKKLLLSDSGFYLCAWKAAGFMNTEAFFGQGTRLTVV.

The rearrangement uses TRBV4-3 and TRBJ2-7; D is possibly TRBD1 (6 bases). V was clipped by 1 base and J by 3 bases, with 7 bases between them. Germline loops: CDR1 LGHNA, CDR2 YSLEER. The CDR3 runs 13 residues. CDR3 sequence (DNA): TGCGCCAGCAGCCAAGTAGGGGGCTACGAGCAGTACTTC. Residues: CASSQVGGYEQYF.

This chain connects TRBV24-1 to TRBJ2-2; the match to TRBD1 covers 9 bases. J was trimmed by 15 bases and V by 7 bases; bases with no gene match: 11. CDR3 length: 13 residues. Per germline, CDR1 KGHDR and CDR2 SFDVKD. The CDR3 nucleotides read TGTGCCACCAGCAAACCCGGGACAGGGATGTTGTTTTTT. Translation gives CATSKPGTGMLFF.

V is TRBV13 and J is TRBJ1-1; TRBD1 matches at 8 bases. Per germline, CDR1 PRHDT and CDR2 FYEKMQ (reference sequence). J was trimmed by 2 bases and V by 5 bases; bases with no gene match: 7. The CDR3 is 15 residues long. The CDR3 DNA reads as TGTGCCAGCAGCCCAGGGGGCCAGGGAAACACTGAAGCTTTCTTT. It specifies CASSPGGQGNTEAFF.

The CDR3, as DNA: TGTGCCAGCAGCATCCGGAGGTCAGGCGCGGGGAACACCATATATTTT. This sequence encodes CASSIRRSGAGNTIYF. The rearrangement uses TRBV9 and TRBJ1-3; no firm D call. The germline CDR1 and CDR2 sequences are SGDLS and YYNGEE. V lost 4 bases to trimming and J lost 7 bases, with 21 bases between them. The length of the CDR3 is 16 residues.

The rearrangement joins TRBV12-3 or TRBV12-4 to TRBJ2-3; a possible D gene is TRBD1 (6 bases). Trimming pared 4 bases from V and 7 bases from J, leaving 9 bases between. The CDR3 runs to 12 residues. The chain's CDR3 is CASSSDSYTQYF. DNA for the CDR3: TGTGCCAGCAGTTCGGACAGTTATACGCAGTATTTT.

The chain has TRBV2 and TRBJ2-7; 14 bases line up with TRBD2. With V trimmed by 6 bases and J by 13 bases, 5 bases remained unmatched. The germline V gene encodes CDR1 SNHLY and CDR2 FYNNEI. CDR3 size: 12 residues. The CDR3 protein is CASREGLAGVYF. The CDR3 DNA reads as TGTGCCAGCAGGGAGGGACTAGCGGGGGTCTACTTC.

A single count supports this clone. The chain is built from TRBV9 and TRBJ2-3; D call uncertain. The CDR3 consists of 14 residues. Trimming removed 0 bases from V and 2 bases from J, with 7 bases in between. In germline, CDR1 is SGDLS, CDR2 YYNGEE. CDR3 sequence (DNA): TGTGCCAGCAGCGTAGCTCCTATCACAGATACGCAGTATTTT. Encoded protein: CASSVAPITDTQYF.

The chain recombines TRBV4-2 with TRBJ1-5; TRBD1 is a possible D gene (5 bases). In germline, CDR1 is LGHNA, CDR2 YNFKEQ. The CDR3 totals 14 residues. Trimming stripped 4 bases from V and 3 bases from J, with 10 bases between. The CDR3 sequence is CASSPRGFNQPQHF. The CDR3 coding sequence is TGTGCCAGCAGCCCTAGGGGCTTCAATCAGCCCCAGCATTTT.

The chain links TRBV5-1 to TRBJ2-1, with 7 nucleotides matching TRBD1. The junction had 10 bases not matched to a gene; V was cut back by 3 bases and J by 4 bases. This CDR3 contains 16 residues. Germline V gives CDR1 SGHRS, CDR2 YFSETQ. The DNA of the CDR3 is TGCGCCAGCAGCTACGGGACCGGGACAGTTTACAATGAGCAGTTCTTC. Protein product: CASSYGTGTVYNEQFF.

The rearrangement uses TRBV3-1 (or the pseudogene TRBV3-2) and TRBJ2-5, with 9 bases aligning to TRBD1. Germline CDR1 is LGHDT and CDR2 is YNNKEL (reference sequence). The junction had 10 bases not matched to a gene; V was cut back by 8 bases and J by 6 bases. The CDR3 has 14 residues. Here the CDR3 DNA reads TGTGCCAGCTCTCCGGGGACAGGGAGAAAGACCCAGTACTTC. It yields the protein CASSPGTGRKTQYF.

This sequence joins TRBV30 and TRBJ1-5; the match to TRBD1 covers 8 bases. Germline-derived CDR1 and CDR2 are GTSNPN and SVGIG (reference sequence). The CDR3 spans 13 residues. The V and J ends lost 4 bases and 8 bases, in that order; junction bases with no gene match: 7. CDR3 in amino acids: CAWNRGGGEPQHF. CDR3 sequence (DNA): TGTGCCTGGAACAGGGGGGGTGGCGAGCCCCAGCATTTT.

The chain links TRBV2 to TRBJ2-5, with 7 bases matching TRBD2. J gave up 3 bases and V 6 bases, and 7 bases lay outside the gene matches. Germline V gene sequence: CDR1 SNHLY, CDR2 FYNNEI. This CDR3 is 14 amino acids long. CDR3 bases: TGTGCCAGCAGACGACTGGGGGGGGAAGAGACCCAGTACTTC. Protein product: CASRRLGGEETQYF.

The chain couples TRBV6-5 to TRBJ1-2, with a possible D match to TRBD1 (5 bases). The CDR3 contains 14 residues. Germline V gives CDR1 MNHEY, CDR2 SVGAGI. Deletions cut 5 bases from V and 2 bases from J, with 12 bases between. The chain's CDR3 is CASSLRGVNYGYTF. The CDR3 region has the DNA TGTGCCAGCAGTCTCCGGGGGGTGAACTATGGCTACACCTTC.